Here is one T cell receptor (beta chain) with its context. Its cognate antigen has yet to be identified. Base qualities are not recorded, but no much larger clone differs from it by a single base. The entry originates in a study of identical twins (dated by TCRdb to 2015 to 2016). Background for the entire study: TCR alpha and beta repertoires from monozygotic twins, unrelated adults of various ages and cord blood were deep-sequenced to test whether fetal clonotypes persist. Replicate twin experiments were performed at different times using different library preparation protocols to rule out contamination. Results the study describes overall, beyond this receptor: Abundant cord blood beta clonotypes carried fewer insertions; young adult naive repertoires showed a weaker similar trend, while memory repertoires showed none. Out-of-frame TCR alpha sequences shared between twins showed an excess of low generation-probability sequences compared with coincidental sharing between unrelated individuals. Zero-insertion analyses could be partly confounded by invariant T cells such as MAIT and iNKT, although diverse VJ usage argued against such confounding for most clonotypes. In monozygotic twins, out-of-frame TCR alpha sharing was systematically underestimated by recombination models, although the models agreed with sharing between unrelated individuals. The excess sharing between twins in beta out-of-frame sequences was weaker because fewer shared sequences reduced the signal-to-noise ratio. Because the same donors could not be followed over many years, the conclusions relied on cross-sectional statistical analysis.

Via the germline V gene, CDR1 is SGHVS and CDR2 FNYEAQ. The CDR3, cysteine through phenylalanine, is 18 amino acids long. Just the 54-base CDR3 DNA is kept, in frame starting at base 1. Germline trimming amounts to 3 bases on V and 1 base on J, with 10 as the count of junction bases outside the gene matches. The library was generated by 5' RACE. Instrument used: Illumina HiSeq 2000. A universal primer binding site was introduced by template switching, and a unique molecular identifier was present in the final cDNA, enabling accurate counting of TCR cDNA molecules. First-strand cDNA for TCR alpha and beta chains was synthesized from specific primers in the conserved constant-segment region. To control for contamination, each cDNA library was double barcoded with a SMART-Mk sample barcode plus Illumina barcodes. TruSeq adapter sequences along with Illumina sample barcodes were introduced in two successive PCR steps. The TCR alpha and beta cDNA libraries were sequenced on the Illumina HiSeq platform using custom primers. Under the source paper's analysis protocol: Raw reads were processed with MiGEC to extract unique molecular identifiers, and MiXCR was used to determine CDR3 positions. For each individual, recombination models were inferred using an EM algorithm with the repgenHMM and IGoR tools. Shared clonotypes were analyzed with the tcR package in R, and sharing was normalized by the product of cloneset sizes. To study raw recombination without the effects of thymic and clonal selection, out-of-frame nonproductive sequences were analyzed. TCRdb took the public reads, trimmed them with fastp at Q25, ran MiXCR for clone calling and kept in-frame beta chains. Every distinct CDR3 protein forms one entry, paired with its most common genes and DNA. The V and J calls were not made by the authors but by TCRdb's processing. Here the sample has 700,000 to 950,000 distinct CDR3 sequences; approximately 13% occur a single time. The ten largest clones represent around 1.6% of the sample.

Every donor was a healthy Caucasian. Three pairs of female monozygotic twins, all aged about 18 to 30 years, were included in the twin cohort. RNA for TCR libraries was isolated from peripheral blood mononuclear cells. These records were also assigned to another study, of yellow fever vaccine responses in identical twins. According to the second study: The T cell response to vaccination in identical twins was reported by the authors to appear partly convergent and partly personalized. In the study, vaccine-responding T cell clones were precisely tracked in identical twins.

This chain is built from TRBV7-6 and TRBJ2-1; 9 bases in the junction line up with TRBD2. This receptor was identified in a woman aged 18-29 years in good health. What was sequenced was PBMCs. The CDR3 region: CASSLGAGGPTSYNEQFF. The DNA sequence is as follows: TGTGCCAGCAGCTTGGGTGCGGGAGGGCCAACATCCTACAATGAGCAGTTCTTC.